This T cell receptor (beta chain) emerged from a study of shared clonotypes between healthy human individuals. The V gene end was trimmed by 3 bases and the J gene end by 4 bases; junction bases not matched to a gene: 0. The CDR3 runs to 13 residues. Germline lookup yields CDR1 KGHSH and CDR2 LQKENI. The repertoire was sequenced with immunoSEQ multiplex PCR; TCRdb's copy has only in-frame clones and lacks some. The table shows hundreds of thousands of clones, with roughly 98% occurring only once. This clone appeared once. This CDR3 is also generated by other DNA sequences in the sample. Naivety among CD8 cells was defined by CD45RO negativity and positive CCR7 selection, thereby excluding terminally differentiated effector memory CD45RA+ cells.

The chain is built from TRBV18 and TRBJ2-1; 7 bases align to TRBD1. The sample taken for sequencing was naive CD8+ T cells sorted from blood. The origin of this receptor is a man aged 30-40 years in good health. The CDR3: CASSPGQYNEQFF. For the CDR3, the DNA is TGTGCCAGCTCACCGGGACAGTACAATGAGCAGTTCTTC.